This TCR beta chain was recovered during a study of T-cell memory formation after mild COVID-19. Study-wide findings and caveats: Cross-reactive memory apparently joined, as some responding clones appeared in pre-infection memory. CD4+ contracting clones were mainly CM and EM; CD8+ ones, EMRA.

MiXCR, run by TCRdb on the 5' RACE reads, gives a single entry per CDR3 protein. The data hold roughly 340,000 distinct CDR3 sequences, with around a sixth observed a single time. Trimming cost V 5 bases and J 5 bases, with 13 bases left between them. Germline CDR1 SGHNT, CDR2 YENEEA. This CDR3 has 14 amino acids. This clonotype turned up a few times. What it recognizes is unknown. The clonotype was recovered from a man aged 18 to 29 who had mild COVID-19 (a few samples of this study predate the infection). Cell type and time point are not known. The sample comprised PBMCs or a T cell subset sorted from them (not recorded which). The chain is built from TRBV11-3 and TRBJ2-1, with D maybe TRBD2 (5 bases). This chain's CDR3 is CASSREHGNNEQFF. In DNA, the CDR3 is TGTGCCAGCAGCAGGGAGCATGGGAACAATGAGCAGTTCTTC.